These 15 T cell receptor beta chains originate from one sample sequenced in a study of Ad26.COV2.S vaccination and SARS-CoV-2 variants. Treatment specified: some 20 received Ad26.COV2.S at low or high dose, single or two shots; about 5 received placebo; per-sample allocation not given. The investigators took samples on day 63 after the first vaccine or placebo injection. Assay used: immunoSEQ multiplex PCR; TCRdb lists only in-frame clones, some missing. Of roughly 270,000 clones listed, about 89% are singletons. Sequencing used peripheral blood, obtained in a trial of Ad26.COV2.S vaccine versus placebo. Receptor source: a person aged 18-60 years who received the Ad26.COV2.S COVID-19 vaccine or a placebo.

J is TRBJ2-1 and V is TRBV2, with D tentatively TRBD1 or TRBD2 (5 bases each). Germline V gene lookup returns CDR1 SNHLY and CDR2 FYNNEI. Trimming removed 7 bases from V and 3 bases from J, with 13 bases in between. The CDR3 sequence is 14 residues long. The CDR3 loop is CASTPGTFYNEQFF. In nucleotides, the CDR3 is TGTGCCAGCACACCAGGGACGTTCTACAATGAGCAGTTCTTC. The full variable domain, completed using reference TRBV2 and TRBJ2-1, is EPEVTQTPSHQVTQMGQEVILRCVPISNHLYFYWYRQILGQKVEFLVSFYNNEISEKSEIFDDQFSVERPDGSNFTLKIRSTKLEDSAMYFCASTPGTFYNEQFFGPGTRLTVL.

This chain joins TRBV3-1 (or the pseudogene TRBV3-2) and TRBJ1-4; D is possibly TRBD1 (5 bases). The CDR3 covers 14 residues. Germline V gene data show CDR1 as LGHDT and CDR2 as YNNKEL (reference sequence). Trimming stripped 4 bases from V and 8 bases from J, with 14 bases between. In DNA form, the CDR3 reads TGTGCCAGCAGCCCAACCGGGGCAGCCGAAAAACTGTTTTTT. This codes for CASSPTGAAEKLFF.

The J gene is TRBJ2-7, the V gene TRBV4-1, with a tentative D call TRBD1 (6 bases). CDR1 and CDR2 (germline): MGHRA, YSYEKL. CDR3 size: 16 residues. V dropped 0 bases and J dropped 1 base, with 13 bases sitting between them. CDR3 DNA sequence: TGCGCCAGCAGCCAAGAGGAGACAGGTATGTCCTACGAGCAGTACTTC. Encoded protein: CASSQEETGMSYEQYF.

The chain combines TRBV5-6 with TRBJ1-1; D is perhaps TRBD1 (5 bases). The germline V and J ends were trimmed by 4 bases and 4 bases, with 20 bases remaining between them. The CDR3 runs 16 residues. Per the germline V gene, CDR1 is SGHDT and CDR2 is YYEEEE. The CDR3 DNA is TGTGCCAGCAGCATTTTCTCTCCTAACGGGGGCACTGAAGCTTTCTTT. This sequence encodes CASSIFSPNGGTEAFF.

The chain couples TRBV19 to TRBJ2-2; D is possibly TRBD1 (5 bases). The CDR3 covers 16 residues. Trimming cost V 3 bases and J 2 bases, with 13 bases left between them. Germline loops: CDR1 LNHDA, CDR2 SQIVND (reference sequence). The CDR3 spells CASSIEGVDNTGELFF. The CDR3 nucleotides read TGTGCCAGTAGTATCGAAGGGGTCGATAACACCGGGGAGCTGTTTTTT.

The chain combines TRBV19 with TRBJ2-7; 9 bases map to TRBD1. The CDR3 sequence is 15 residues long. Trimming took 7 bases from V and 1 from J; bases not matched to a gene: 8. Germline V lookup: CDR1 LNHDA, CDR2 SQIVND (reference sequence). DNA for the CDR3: TGTGCCAGTAACGCCGGGACAGGGAGTTCCTACGAGCAGTACTTC. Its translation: CASNAGTGSSYEQYF.

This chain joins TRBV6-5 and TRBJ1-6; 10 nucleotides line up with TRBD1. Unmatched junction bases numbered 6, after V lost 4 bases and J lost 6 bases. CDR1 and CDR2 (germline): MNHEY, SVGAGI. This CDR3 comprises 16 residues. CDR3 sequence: CASSFTGTGVNSPLHF. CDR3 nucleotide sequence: TGTGCCAGCAGTTTTACCGGGACAGGGGTTAATTCACCCCTCCACTTT.

The CDR3 is CASSQGRATSTGELFF. The CDR3 nucleotides are TGTGCCAGCAGCCAAGGGAGAGCCACCTCCACCGGGGAGCTGTTTTTT. This chain uses TRBV14 with TRBJ2-2; D is unresolved. Germline values: CDR1 SGHDN, CDR2 FVKESK. The CDR3 extends over 16 amino acids. V shed 1 base and J shed 4 bases, with 13 bases lying between them.

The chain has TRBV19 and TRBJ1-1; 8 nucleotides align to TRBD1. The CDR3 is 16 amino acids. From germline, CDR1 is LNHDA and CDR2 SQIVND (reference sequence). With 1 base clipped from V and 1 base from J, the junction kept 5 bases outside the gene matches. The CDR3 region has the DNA TGTGCCAGTAGTATAGGGCCAGGGGGCCCGAACACTGAAGCTTTCTTT. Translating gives CASSIGPGGPNTEAFF.

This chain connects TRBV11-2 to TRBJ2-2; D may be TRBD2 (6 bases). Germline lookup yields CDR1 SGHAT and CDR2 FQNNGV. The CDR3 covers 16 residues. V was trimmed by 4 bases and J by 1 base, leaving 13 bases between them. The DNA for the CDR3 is TGTGCCAGCAGCTATTATAGCGGAGTGAACACCGGGGAGCTGTTTTTT. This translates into CASSYYSGVNTGELFF.

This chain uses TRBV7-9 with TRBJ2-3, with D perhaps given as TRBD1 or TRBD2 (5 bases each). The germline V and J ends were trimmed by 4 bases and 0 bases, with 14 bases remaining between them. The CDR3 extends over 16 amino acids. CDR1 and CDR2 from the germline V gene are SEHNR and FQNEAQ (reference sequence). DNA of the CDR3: TGTGCCAGCAGCTCCCGGGACGGAGCTAGCACAGATACGCAGTATTTT. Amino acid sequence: CASSSRDGASTDTQYF. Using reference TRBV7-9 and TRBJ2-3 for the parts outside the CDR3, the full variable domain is DTGVSQNPRHKITKRGQNVTFRCDPISEHNRLYWYRQTLGQGPEFLTYFQNEAQLEKSRLLSDRFSAERPKGSFSTLEIQRTEQGDSAMYLCASSSRDGASTDTQYFGPGTRLTVL.

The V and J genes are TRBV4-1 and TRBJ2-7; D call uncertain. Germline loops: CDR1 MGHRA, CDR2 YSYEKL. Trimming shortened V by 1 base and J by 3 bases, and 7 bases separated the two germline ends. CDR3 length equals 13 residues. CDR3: CASSQVNGYEQYF. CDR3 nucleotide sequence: TGCGCCAGCAGCCAAGTCAACGGCTACGAGCAGTACTTC.

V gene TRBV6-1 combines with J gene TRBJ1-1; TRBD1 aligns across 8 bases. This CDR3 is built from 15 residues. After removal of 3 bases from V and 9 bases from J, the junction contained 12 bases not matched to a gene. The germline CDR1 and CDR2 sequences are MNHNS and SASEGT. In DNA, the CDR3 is TGTGCCAGCAGTGATATAGGACAGGGCGAGGGGAAAGCTTTCTTT. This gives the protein CASSDIGQGEGKAFF.

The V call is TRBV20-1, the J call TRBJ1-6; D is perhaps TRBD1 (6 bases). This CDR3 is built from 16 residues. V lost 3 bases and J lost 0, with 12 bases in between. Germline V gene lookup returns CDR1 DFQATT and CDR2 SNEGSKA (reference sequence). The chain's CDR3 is CSASRRTDSYNSPLHF. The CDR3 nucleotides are TGCAGTGCTAGTAGGAGGACAGACTCCTATAATTCACCCCTCCACTTT.

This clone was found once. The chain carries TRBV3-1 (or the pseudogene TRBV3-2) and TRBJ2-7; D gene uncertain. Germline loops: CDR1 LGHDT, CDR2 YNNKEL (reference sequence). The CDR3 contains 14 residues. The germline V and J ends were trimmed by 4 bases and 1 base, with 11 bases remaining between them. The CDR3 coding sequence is TGTGCCAGCAGCCGTCAAATGGGGTCCTACGAGCAGTACTTC. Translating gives CASSRQMGSYEQYF.